What follows are 28 T cell receptor beta chains derived from one specimen sequenced in a study of blood T cell repertoires in COVID-19. This table comes from immunoSEQ multiplex PCR, and its TCRdb copy is limited to in-frame clones, with some not included. This table holds approximately 320,000 clones, around 90% found once. The sequenced material came from PBMCs or T cells enriched from blood (not recorded which). These receptor sequences come from a man in his 60s who had recovered from COVID-19.

V usage is TRBV10-2 and J usage is TRBJ2-5; 13 nucleotides agree with TRBD2. The J segment lost 3 bases and the V segment lost 6 bases, leaving 7 bases of the junction unmatched. CDR1 and CDR2 from the germline V gene are WSHSY and SAAADI. The CDR3 runs to 16 residues. CDR3 bases: TGCGCCAGCAGCCTTATGACTAGCGGGAGGAAAGAGACCCAGTACTTC. Its protein is CASSLMTSGRKETQYF.

This rearrangement joins TRBV5-4 to TRBJ2-1; 13 nucleotides agree with TRBD2. Germline CDR1 and CDR2: SGHNT and YYREEE (reference sequence). Trimming removed 4 bases from V and 7 bases from J; junction bases left unmatched: 11. The CDR3 extends over 17 amino acids. CDR3: CASSEGLAGAMGNEQFF. CDR3 sequence (DNA): TGTGCCAGCAGCGAAGGACTAGCGGGGGCCATGGGGAATGAGCAGTTCTTC.

The chain couples TRBV19 to TRBJ1-2; TRBD1 is a possible D gene (6 bases). The CDR3 covers 11 residues. From germline, CDR1 is LNHDA and CDR2 SQIVND (reference sequence). DNA for the CDR3: TGTGCTGTAGGGGGGGTATTTGGCTACACCTTC. Translating it yields CAVGGVFGYTF.

This clone was picked up many times. The chain carries TRBV21-1 and TRBJ1-5. TRBV21-1 is a pseudogene locus. This CDR3 is built from 19 residues. The CDR3 protein is CASPARNPGKPYSNQPQHF. In DNA, the CDR3 is TGTGCGTCCCCCGCCCGCAATCCGGGGAAACCGTATAGCAATCAGCCCCAGCATTTT.

The rearrangement links TRBV7-8 to TRBJ2-7; TRBD1 aligns across 10 bases. Germline lookup yields CDR1 SGHVS and CDR2 FQNEAQ. This CDR3 has 15 residues. J gave up 3 bases and V 5 bases, and 7 bases lay outside the gene matches. The CDR3 spells CASSRLRTGGYEQYF. The CDR3 coding sequence is TGTGCCAGCAGCCGATTAAGGACAGGGGGCTACGAGCAGTACTTC.

The V gene is TRBV5-5, the J gene TRBJ1-2, with 8 positions matching TRBD1. V dropped 4 bases and J dropped 8; count of bases not matched to a gene: 10. The germline CDR1 and CDR2 sequences are SGHKS and YYEKEE (reference sequence). The CDR3 contains 14 residues. The CDR3 loop is CASSPGGEGWGYTF. As DNA, the CDR3 is TGTGCCAGCAGCCCAGGGGGCGAAGGTTGGGGCTACACCTTC.

This rearrangement joins TRBV27 to TRBJ1-2; TRBD1 might be the D (5 bases). CDR3 length: 14 amino acids. Germline loops: CDR1 MNHEY, CDR2 SMNVEV (reference sequence). Trimming cost V 2 bases and J 5 bases, with 12 bases left between them. The CDR3 region has the DNA TGTGCCAGCAGTTTAGACAGACAGACTTATGGCTACACCTTC. Translated, it gives CASSLDRQTYGYTF.

The sample holds one count of this clone. This sequence joins TRBV7-9 and TRBJ1-1; D remains ambiguous. V was cut by 6 bases and J by 0 bases, with 8 bases left in between. CDR1 is SEHNR, CDR2 FQNEAQ, per germline (reference sequence). The CDR3 is made up of 13 amino acids. CDR3 nucleotides: TGTGCCAGCAGTATCACAGTGAACACTGAAGCTTTCTTT. It specifies CASSITVNTEAFF.

The chain links TRBV19 to TRBJ1-2; possibly TRBD1 for D (5 bases). The CDR3 is 16 residues long. In germline, CDR1 is LNHDA, CDR2 SQIVND (reference sequence). V was clipped by 0 bases and J by 6 bases, with 17 bases between them. In DNA, the CDR3 is TGTGCCAGTAGTATAGATCTATTCAGGGATAGCCATGGCTACACCTTC. Protein sequence: CASSIDLFRDSHGYTF.

The chain joins TRBV6-6 to TRBJ1-1; D uncertain. The CDR3 has 12 amino acids. V was pared by 6 bases and J by 6 bases, with 11 bases between. Germline values: CDR1 MNHNY, CDR2 SVGAGI (reference sequence). CDR3 amino acids: CASRSGVAEAFF. The CDR3 bases are TGTGCCAGCAGATCCGGTGTAGCTGAAGCTTTCTTT.

For this clone: This sample includes further DNA sequences coding for the same CDR3. This chain uses TRBV9 with TRBJ2-2; D unresolved. Deletions cut 0 bases from V and 2 bases from J, with 5 bases between. Germline V gene sequence: CDR1 SGDLS, CDR2 YYNGEE. The CDR3 totals 14 residues. The CDR3 reads CASSVARNTGELFF. CDR3 DNA sequence: TGTGCCAGCAGCGTAGCTCGTAACACCGGGGAGCTGTTTTTT.

This rearrangement joins TRBV7-9 to TRBJ2-3; D may be TRBD2 (5 bases). V was shortened by 5 bases and J by 6 bases, with 27 bases between the two germline ends. The germline V gene encodes CDR1 SEHNR and CDR2 FQNEAQ (reference sequence). The length of the CDR3 is 18 residues. CDR3 in amino acids: CASSPLRGMRYKVDTQYF. The CDR3 region has the DNA TGTGCCAGCAGCCCCTTACGGGGAATGAGGTATAAGGTGGATACGCAGTATTTT.

The chain uses TRBV6-6 and TRBJ2-1; 9 bases line up with TRBD2. This CDR3 spans 17 amino acids. Losses at the gene ends were 5 bases for V and 3 bases for J; bases not matched to a gene: 11. Germline V gives CDR1 MNHNY, CDR2 SVGAGI (reference sequence). CDR3: CASSQLRGRALYNEQFF. The CDR3 DNA reads as TGTGCCAGCAGTCAACTTCGCGGGAGGGCCCTCTACAATGAGCAGTTCTTC.

This sequence joins TRBV29-1 and TRBJ1-4, with 7 bases identical to TRBD1. The CDR3 is made up of 14 amino acids. Germline CDR1 SQVTM, CDR2 ANQGSEA. The junction had 6 bases not matched to a gene; V was cut back by 5 bases and J by 3 bases. The CDR3 spells CSVRSGQANEKLFF. The CDR3 DNA is TGCAGCGTTCGGAGCGGACAGGCTAATGAAAAACTGTTTTTT.

The chain has TRBV29-1 and TRBJ2-5, with D perhaps TRBD2 (7 bases). The length of the CDR3 is 13 residues. The V end was cut by 4 bases, the J end by 4 bases, with 13 bases between. CDR1 SQVTM and CDR2 ANQGSEA come from the germline V gene. CDR3 in amino acids: CSVGGGRVETQYF. DNA of the CDR3: TGCAGCGTTGGGGGGGGCAGAGTAGAGACCCAGTACTTC.

The rearrangement uses TRBV5-1 and TRBJ2-7; 10 nucleotides align to TRBD2. CDR1 and CDR2 (germline): SGHRS, YFSETQ. Trimming removed 4 bases from V and 6 bases from J; junction bases left unmatched: 10. CDR3 size: 15 residues. The chain's CDR3 is CASSITSGVGSEQYF. In DNA, the CDR3 is TGCGCCAGCAGCATAACTAGCGGGGTTGGATCCGAGCAGTACTTC.

The CDR3 DNA reads TGTGCCAGCAGCGTAGGTGAGGAGAGGGTTTCACCCCTCCACTTT. Protein product: CASSVGEERVSPLHF. This chain uses TRBV9 with TRBJ1-6; D remains unclear. CDR1 SGDLS and CDR2 YYNGEE come from the germline V gene. The CDR3 contains 15 residues. Trimming pared 0 bases from V and 9 bases from J, leaving 13 bases between. The complete variable domain, with remaining parts taken from reference TRBV9 and TRBJ1-6, reads DSGVTQTPKHLITATGQRVTLRCSPRSGDLSVYWYQQSLDQGLQFLIQYYNGEERAKGNILERFSAQQFPDLHSELNLSSLELGDSALYFCASSVGEERVSPLHFGNGTRLTVT.

The V gene is TRBV3-1 (or the pseudogene TRBV3-2), the J gene TRBJ1-5, with a possible D match to TRBD1 (6 bases). Germline V gene sequence: CDR1 LGHDT, CDR2 YNNKEL (reference sequence). V was clipped by 3 bases and J by 3 bases, with 18 bases between them. The CDR3 is made up of 17 amino acids. The CDR3 region is CASSQTKLTGLNQPQHF. DNA for the CDR3: TGTGCCAGCAGCCAGACTAAGCTTACAGGGCTCAATCAGCCCCAGCATTTT.

The chain carries TRBV5-4 and TRBJ2-1; the match to TRBD1 covers 10 bases. Germline V lookup: CDR1 SGHNT, CDR2 YYREEE (reference sequence). CDR3 size: 19 residues. V lost 4 bases to trimming and J lost 0 bases; unmatched junction nucleotides: 13. The CDR3 reads CASSNQTGGGSSSYNEQFF. The CDR3 DNA sequence: TGTGCCAGCAGCAACCAGACAGGGGGCGGTTCGAGCTCCTACAATGAGCAGTTCTTC.

The V call is TRBV5-1, the J call TRBJ2-1; possibly TRBD2 for D (6 bases). Per the germline V gene, CDR1 is SGHRS and CDR2 is YFSETQ. Trimming shortened V by 4 bases and J by 5 bases, and 19 bases separated the two germline ends. The CDR3 length is 16 residues. CDR3 sequence: CASSPHSPSGDNEQFF. For the CDR3, the DNA is TGCGCCAGCAGCCCCCATTCCCCCTCGGGGGACAATGAGCAGTTCTTC. Combining the CDR3 with reference TRBV5-1 and TRBJ2-1 gives the whole variable domain KAGVTQTPRYLIKTRGQQVTLSCSPISGHRSVSWYQQTPGQGLQFLFEYFSETQRNKGNFPGRFSGRQFSNSRSEMNVSTLELGDSALYLCASSPHSPSGDNEQFFGPGTRLTVL.

The table lists this clone with many counts. This chain links TRBV5-5 with TRBJ1-5, with D perhaps TRBD1 (5 bases). The V end lost 1 base, the J end lost 7 bases, and 15 bases lay between the germline ends. Germline CDR1 is SGHKS and CDR2 is YYEKEE (reference sequence). CDR3 length: 15 residues. CDR3 protein: CASSLRSQGMQPQHF. In DNA, the CDR3 is TGTGCCAGCAGCTTGCGGTCCCAGGGTATGCAGCCCCAGCATTTT.

CDR3 region: CASSRGIPDEQFF. The CDR3 DNA is TGCGCCAGCAGCAGGGGGATTCCCGATGAGCAGTTCTTC. This rearrangement joins TRBV5-1 to TRBJ2-1, with TRBD1 as a possible D gene (6 bases). The germline V gene has CDR1 SGHRS and CDR2 YFSETQ. There are 13 residues in the CDR3. V was shortened by 4 bases and J by 8 bases, with 13 bases between the two germline ends.

The rearrangement links TRBV10-1 to TRBJ1-1; 9 nucleotides agree with TRBD1. With 6 bases clipped from V and 4 bases from J, the junction kept 24 bases outside the gene matches. CDR1 is WNHNN and CDR2 is SYGVQD in the germline V gene (reference sequence). The CDR3 length is 20 residues. The CDR3 reads CASSRKQGAILDERTTEAFF. The CDR3 DNA reads TGCGCCAGCAGCCGAAAACAGGGGGCGATTCTAGACGAGCGTACCACTGAAGCTTTCTTT.

For this clone: In the same sample, other DNA sequences code for this CDR3. J is TRBJ1-6 and V is TRBV27; 8 bases agree with TRBD1. The germline CDR1 and CDR2 sequences are MNHEY and SMNVEV (reference sequence). The CDR3 sequence is 14 residues long. V trimming: 8 bases; J trimming: 6 bases; junction bases outside the gene matches: 6. The DNA of the CDR3 is TGTGCCAGCTCCTTAGGACAGGGTAATTCACCCCTCCACTTT. Translated: CASSLGQGNSPLHF.

This clone has a single count. The junction differs from germline at one of its ends, possibly a read error. The chain is built from TRBV7-9 and TRBJ1-1; a weak D match, TRBD1 (6 bases). Germline V gene lookup returns CDR1 SEHNR and CDR2 FQNEAQ (reference sequence). The CDR3 length is 15 residues. The CDR3 spells CASSSDDRTNAEAFF. The CDR3 DNA reads as TGTGCCAGCAGCTCAGACGACAGGACGAACGCTGAAGCTTTCTTT.

This sequence joins TRBV28 and TRBJ1-1; TRBD1 is a possible D gene (5 bases). V lost 10 bases to trimming and J lost 1 base, with 13 bases between them. CDR1 is MDHEN and CDR2 is SYDVKM in the germline V gene. The CDR3 sequence is 13 residues long. The CDR3 loop reads CATQLGRNTEAFF. In DNA form, the CDR3 reads TGTGCCACCCAGCTGGGGCGGAACACTGAAGCTTTCTTT.

The rearrangement links TRBV2 to TRBJ2-1; 7 bases line up with TRBD2. Trimming cost V 2 bases and J 7 bases; bases outside gene matches: 2. CDR3 length: 13 amino acids. CDR1 SNHLY and CDR2 FYNNEI come from the germline V gene. The CDR3 DNA reads TGTGCCAGCAGTGAATCTAGCGGAAATGAGCAGTTCTTC. Translated, it gives CASSESSGNEQFF.

The chain links TRBV18 to TRBJ1-1; maybe TRBD1 (6 bases). V was trimmed by 3 bases and J by 5 bases, leaving 13 bases between them. The CDR3 spans 14 residues. The germline CDR1 and CDR2 sequences are KGHSH and LQKENI. The CDR3 DNA reads as TGTGCCAGCTCACCGGGACATTCCGTTACTGAAGCTTTCTTT. Amino acids: CASSPGHSVTEAFF.